One sample yielded the 7 T cell receptor beta chains listed below, sequenced in a study of post-analysis software for immune sequencing data. General study findings and limits: Patients had higher frequencies than controls of five or six TRBV segments, including TRBV5-6, TRBV5-1 and TRBV20-1.

These receptors have no identified antigens. Prepared TCR beta cDNA libraries contained unique molecular identifiers. TCRdb itself ran the PCR reads through MiXCR, one entry per CDR3 protein. The table has 820,000 or so distinct CDR3 sequences, roughly half seen once; the top ten hold about 4.8%. Input material: blood. Source of these receptors: a girl aged 5 to 17 with multiple sclerosis.

The rearrangement links TRBV20-1 to TRBJ2-7; D remains ambiguous. The CDR3 length is 12 residues. Trimming shortened V by 3 bases and J by 3 bases, and 9 bases separated the two germline ends. Germline CDR1 is DFQATT and CDR2 is SNEGSKA (reference sequence). The chain's CDR3 is CSASRSLYEQYF. In nucleotides, the CDR3 is TGCAGTGCTAGCCGTAGTCTCTACGAGCAGTACTTC.

This clonotype was seen a handful of times. The chain links TRBV7-9 to TRBJ2-7, with D perhaps TRBD2 (6 bases). CDR3 size: 14 residues. Germline V gives CDR1 SEHNR, CDR2 FQNEAQ (reference sequence). V was shortened by 5 bases and J by 3 bases, with 14 bases between the two germline ends. CDR3 amino acids: CASSIASGDYEQYF. For the CDR3, the DNA is TGTGCCAGCAGCATCGCCTCGGGGGACTACGAGCAGTACTTC.

The chain links TRBV3-1 to TRBJ2-1; 11 bases map to TRBD1. From germline, CDR1 is LGHDT and CDR2 YNNKEL (reference sequence). The length of the CDR3 is 15 residues. V gave up 6 bases and J gave up 2 bases; unmatched junction bases: 3. CDR3 region: CASRGTGGPYNEQFF. CDR3 bases: TGTGCCAGCAGGGGGACAGGGGGTCCCTACAATGAGCAGTTCTTC.

The rearrangement joins TRBV21-1 to TRBJ2-4. TRBV21-1 is a documented pseudogene. The CDR3 is 14 residues long. The CDR3 protein is CASSKLRAKNIQYF. In nucleotides, the CDR3 is TGTGCCAGCAGCAAACTGAGAGCCAAAAACATTCAGTACTTC.

The chain links TRBV5-1 to TRBJ2-6; the match to TRBD2 covers 12 bases. V trimming: 0 bases; J trimming: 0 bases; junction bases outside the gene matches: 7. The germline V gene has CDR1 SGHRS and CDR2 YFSETQ. The CDR3 covers 20 residues. The CDR3 DNA reads as TGCGCCAGCAGCTTGGAGGGACTAGCGGGCAAACGCTCTGGGGCCAACGTCCTGACTTTC. Encoded protein: CASSLEGLAGKRSGANVLTF.

The count of this clonotype is one. V is TRBV5-1 and J is TRBJ1-1; D gene unclear. Germline loops: CDR1 SGHRS, CDR2 YFSETQ. CDR3 length: 13 residues. Trimming took off 0 bases at V and 7 bases at J, with 10 bases between the two ends. CDR3 in DNA: TGCGCCAGCAGCTTGGAACCGACGGGTGAAGCTTTCTTT. It specifies CASSLEPTGEAFF.

This chain links TRBV12-3 or TRBV12-4 with TRBJ2-5, with 9 bases fitting TRBD2. This CDR3 region has 17 residues. V shed 4 bases and J 1 base; nucleotides not matched to a gene: 10. The CDR3 DNA sequence: TGTGCCAGCAGTTCCTCGGGGCGGGGGGGCCCCCAAGAGACCCAGTACTTC. Protein sequence: CASSSSGRGGPQETQYF.